The rows below give T cell receptor beta chains drawn from one sample of a study of blood T cell repertoires in COVID-19. Assay used: immunoSEQ multiplex PCR; TCRdb lists only in-frame clones, some missing. Among around 250,000 clones listed, about nine tenths were seen once. Sequencing was done on a sample of PBMCs or T cells enriched from blood (not recorded which). These receptors all come from a man aged 18 to 30 who had recovered from COVID-19. The CDR3 runs from the conserved cysteine through the conserved F or W. Fields, in order: D gene, J gene, V gene, clone size, CDR3 DNA, CDR3 protein. A D gene is named only where the DNA matches it firmly. The size of a clone is reported for some rows only, either as once, few or many, or as a class for expanded clones.

>TRBD1|TRBJ1-1|TRBV19|NA
TGTGCCAGTAGTATCGGGACAGGGGGCTACACTGAAGCTTTCTTT
CASSIGTGGYTEAFF
>TRBD2|TRBJ2-1|TRBV6-5|many
TGTGCCAGCAGCCAACTAGCGGGACCTCCCCATGAGCAGTTCTTC
CASSQLAGPPHEQFF
>NA|TRBJ2-2|TRBV19|NA
TGTGCCAGTAGTATAGATCTCGCTAGCCGAAGCCGCGGGGAGCTGTTTTTT
CASSIDLASRSRGELFF
>NA|TRBJ1-1|TRBV30|NA
TGTGCCTGGGAGACCCAGGCGTTCGGCACTGAAGCTTTCTTT
CAWETQAFGTEAFF
>TRBD2|TRBJ2-7|TRBV5-1|NA
TGCGCCAGCAGCATAAAGCGGGACTCTATCTACGAGCAGTACTTC
CASSIKRDSIYEQYF
>NA|TRBJ2-7|TRBV7-9|NA
TGTGCCAGCAGCTTAGGTACAGGCTCCTACGAGCAGTACTTC
CASSLGTGSYEQYF
>NA|TRBJ1-1|TRBV28|NA
TGTGCCAGCAGTAACCCGAGGCGAGCTTTCTTT
CASSNPRRAFF
>NA|TRBJ1-6|TRBV27|NA
TGTGCCAGCAGTCCCCCGGCTAGGTCCCCCCCCCTCCACTTT
CASSPPARSPPLHF
>TRBD1|TRBJ2-7|TRBV15|NA
TGTGCCACCAGCAGAGGTGGGAAGGGGGCCGACGAGCAGTACTTC
CATSRGGKGADEQYF
>TRBD1|TRBJ2-3|TRBV5-8|NA
TGTGCCAGCAGCGAGGGACAGGGCGTCGATACGCAGTATTTT
CASSEGQGVDTQYF
>TRBD2|TRBJ2-3|TRBV19|NA
TGTGCCAGTAGTAGACTATGGGGGGGGAGGGACACAGATACGCAGTATTTT
CASSRLWGGRDTDTQYF
>TRBD1|TRBJ2-1|TRBV7-9|NA
TGTGCCAGCAACGAAGAGGGGGCCAATGAGCAGTTCTTC
CASNEEGANEQFF
>TRBD1|TRBJ1-6|TRBV5-1|NA
TGCGCCAGCAGCCGAGGGACAGGGGGCAGTTCCTATAATTCACCCCTCCACTTT
CASSRGTGGSSYNSPLHF
>NA|TRBJ2-5|TRBV5-1|NA
TGCGCCAGCAGCTTTGGCGGGGGCCCTTACCAAGAGACCCAGTACTTC
CASSFGGGPYQETQYF
>TRBD1|TRBJ2-3|TRBV24-1|once
TGTGCCACCAGTGATTTCACAGGGGGCACAGATACGCAGTATTTT
CATSDFTGGTDTQYF
>NA|TRBJ2-1|TRBV7-9|NA
TGTGCCAGCAGCTTAGGTCGGGATTCGGATGAGCAGTTCTTC
CASSLGRDSDEQFF
>TRBD2|TRBJ2-1|TRBV6-6|NA
TGTGCCAGCACCCGACTAGCGGCCTACAATGAGCAGTTCTTC
CASTRLAAYNEQFF
>NA|TRBJ2-1|TRBV2|NA
TGTGCCAGCAGTGAAGCGTCTAGGGGGGAGCAGTTCTTC
CASSEASRGEQFF
>TRBD2|TRBJ2-7|TRBV24-1|NA
TGTGCCACCAGTGATGGGAGCGGGAGTACGTACGAGCAGTACTTC
CATSDGSGSTYEQYF
>TRBD1|TRBJ1-2|TRBV4-1|many
TGCGCCAGCAGCCAAACAGGGACAGCGACGAACTATGGCTACACCTTC
CASSQTGTATNYGYTF
>NA|TRBJ1-1|TRBV5-1|NA
TGCGCCAGCAGCTCGGGACTTCCCGGGGACACTGAAGCTTTCTTT
CASSSGLPGDTEAFF
>NA|TRBJ1-1|TRBV19|once
TGTGCCAGTAGTAGGCAGGGGAACACTGAAGCTTTCTTT
CASSRQGNTEAFF
>NA|TRBJ1-1|TRBV30|NA
TGTGCCTGGATCTCTCTGGGGCTGAAAACTGAAGCTTTCTTT
CAWISLGLKTEAFF
>NA|TRBJ1-6|TRBV19|NA
TGTGCCAGTAGTCCTATCACGGTTTCTAATTCACCCCTCCACTTT
CASSPITVSNSPLHF
>NA|TRBJ1-2|TRBV7-9|NA
TGTGCCAGCAGCTTTACGGGAACGGTTGGCGGCTACACCTTC
CASSFTGTVGGYTF
>NA|TRBJ1-5|TRBV12-5|NA
TGTGCTAGTGGTTCGCCGGACCAGGGCGATCAGCCCCAGCATTTT
CASGSPDQGDQPQHF
>TRBD2|TRBJ2-5|TRBV11-3|NA
TGTGCCAGCAGCGTACCCCGGACTAGCGGTCAAGAGACCCAGTACTTC
CASSVPRTSGQETQYF
>NA|TRBJ1-4|TRBV5-1|NA
TGCGCCAGCAGCTTGATGGGCCGCCCGTCGGAAAAACTGTTTTTT
CASSLMGRPSEKLFF
>TRBD1|TRBJ2-2|TRBV3-1/TRBV3-2|NA
TGTGCCAGCAGCCAAGTTGGACAGGGGGTTACCGGGGAGCTGTTTTTT
CASSQVGQGVTGELFF
>TRBD1|TRBJ1-1|TRBV5-6|NA
TGTGCCAGCAGCTTTTGGGACAGGCAATTGAACACTGAAGCTTTCTTT
CASSFWDRQLNTEAFF
>NA|TRBJ2-7|TRBV11-2|NA
TGTGCCAGCAGCTTAATGGCTAGCTCGCACGAGCAGTACTTC
CASSLMASSHEQYF
>NA|TRBJ2-7|TRBV12-5|NA
TGTGCTAGTGGTTTGACCGACATTTACGAGCAGTACTTC
CASGLTDIYEQYF
>TRBD2|TRBJ2-1|TRBV2|once
TGTGCCAGCAGTGGGACTAGTCGGGTCGATGAGCAGTTCTTC
CASSGTSRVDEQFF
>TRBD2|TRBJ2-7|TRBV12-3/TRBV12-4|NA
TGTGCCAGCTCCCGCGGGAGCCCGGACGAGCAGTACTTC
CASSRGSPDEQYF
>TRBD1|TRBJ2-2|TRBV7-2|NA
TGTGCCAGCAGCTTAGCCTCCGGGACAGGGTACACCGGGGAGCTGTTTTTT
CASSLASGTGYTGELFF
>NA|TRBJ1-4|TRBV28|NA
TGTGCCAGCAGTGACTCAAGCCCTGGGGAAAAACTGTTTTTT
CASSDSSPGEKLFF
>NA|TRBJ1-2|TRBV5-1|few
TGCGCCAGCAGCTTGGCCAACGTGGGCGATGGCTACACCTTC
CASSLANVGDGYTF
>TRBD1|TRBJ1-1|TRBV18|NA
TGTGCCAGCTCACCTTCGTCGGACAGGGTGGGCACTGAAGCTTTCTTT
CASSPSSDRVGTEAFF
>NA|TRBJ1-1|TRBV28|NA
TGTGCCAGCAGTACTTATTGGGGAGCTGAAGCTTTCTTT
CASSTYWGAEAFF
>NA|TRBJ1-1|TRBV10-3|NA
TGTGCCATCACTAGAGGGGGGAACACTGAAGCTTTCTTT
CAITRGGNTEAFF
>NA|TRBJ2-7|TRBV28|NA
TGTGCCAGCAAAGGTGAACAGACCTCCTACGAGCAGTACTTC
CASKGEQTSYEQYF
>TRBD2|TRBJ2-1|TRBV19|NA
TGTGCCAGTAGGGACGGGGGGGGTCTGAACAATGAGCAGTTCTTC
CASRDGGGLNNEQFF
>NA|TRBJ2-3|TRBV7-3|NA
TGTGCCAGCAGCTTACTAGACACAGATACGCAGTATTTT
CASSLLDTDTQYF
>TRBD2|TRBJ2-2|TRBV7-9|NA
TGTGCCAGCAGCTCATCAAACAGAGCTAGCGGGGGGACCGGGGAGCTGTTTTTT
CASSSSNRASGGTGELFF
>TRBD1|TRBJ1-6|TRBV27|NA
TGTGCCAGCAGTGGTACAGGGGCCTCCTATAATTCACCCCTCCACTTT
CASSGTGASYNSPLHF
>TRBD2|TRBJ2-3|TRBV7-9|NA
TGTGCCAGCAGCTGGCCTAGCGGGACCACAGATACGCAGTATTTT
CASSWPSGTTDTQYF
>NA|TRBJ1-2|TRBV7-9|NA
TGTGCCAGCAGCCATACAAACGTCGACTATGGCTACACCTTC
CASSHTNVDYGYTF
>NA|TRBJ2-1|TRBV5-1|NA
TGCGCCAGCAGCTTGGGGGGGCACAATGAGCAGTTCTTC
CASSLGGHNEQFF
>NA|TRBJ2-2|TRBV6-5|NA
TGTGCCAGCAGCGGAGCCACCGGGGAGCTGTTTTTT
CASSGATGELFF
>NA|TRBJ2-3|TRBV20-1|few
TGCAGTGCTAGTCACACAGATACGCAGTATTTT
CSASHTDTQYF
>TRBD1|TRBJ2-7|TRBV24-1|NA
TGTGCCACCAGTGACCCGGGACAGGGGGTTTACGAGCAGTACTTC
CATSDPGQGVYEQYF
>NA|TRBJ2-1|TRBV21-1|NA
TGTGCCAGCAGCAAATTAACTAACTACAATGAGCAGTTCTTC
CASSKLTNYNEQFF
>NA|TRBJ2-7|TRBV11-1|NA
TGTGCCAGCAGCTTAGATGGAGGGAACATCTACGAGCAGTACTTC
CASSLDGGNIYEQYF
>NA|TRBJ2-7|TRBV7-2|NA
TGTGCCAGCAGCTTAGGGCGGGGACCAAATCACGAGCAGTACTTC
CASSLGRGPNHEQYF
>TRBD2|TRBJ2-7|TRBV28|NA
TGTGCCAGCAGATGGACTAGCGGGAGGGCGGGACACTCCTACGAGCAGTACTTC
CASRWTSGRAGHSYEQYF
>TRBD2|TRBJ2-5|TRBV2|NA
TGTGCCAGCAGTTCCGGGACTAGCGTCTCGGGGGAGACCCAGTACTTC
CASSSGTSVSGETQYF
>NA|TRBJ1-4|TRBV3-1/TRBV3-2|NA
TGTGCCAGCAGCCAAGATGGGGACGGGAGCGGTGAAAAACTGTTTTTT
CASSQDGDGSGEKLFF
>TRBD1|TRBJ1-4|TRBV16|NA
TGTGCCAGCAGCCAATTAATGCAGGGGGGCGGAAAACTGTTTTTT
CASSQLMQGGGKLFF
>NA|TRBJ1-2|TRBV10-3|NA
TGTGCCATCAGTGGGTATCCCGGGACTAACTATGGCTACACCTTC
CAISGYPGTNYGYTF